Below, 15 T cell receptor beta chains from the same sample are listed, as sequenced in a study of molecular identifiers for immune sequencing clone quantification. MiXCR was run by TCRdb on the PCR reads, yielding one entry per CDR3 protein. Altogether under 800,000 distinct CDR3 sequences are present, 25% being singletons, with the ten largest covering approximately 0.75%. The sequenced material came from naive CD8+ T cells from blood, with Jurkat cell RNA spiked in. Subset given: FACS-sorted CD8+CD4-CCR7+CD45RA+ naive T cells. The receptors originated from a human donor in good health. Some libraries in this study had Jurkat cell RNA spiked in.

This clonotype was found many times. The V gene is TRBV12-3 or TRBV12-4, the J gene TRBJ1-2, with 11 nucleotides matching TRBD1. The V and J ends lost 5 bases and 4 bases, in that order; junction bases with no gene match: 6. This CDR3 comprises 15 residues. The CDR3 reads CASSPSGTGGYGYTF. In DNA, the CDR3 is TGTGCCAGCAGTCCGTCCGGGACAGGGGGCTATGGCTACACCTTC.

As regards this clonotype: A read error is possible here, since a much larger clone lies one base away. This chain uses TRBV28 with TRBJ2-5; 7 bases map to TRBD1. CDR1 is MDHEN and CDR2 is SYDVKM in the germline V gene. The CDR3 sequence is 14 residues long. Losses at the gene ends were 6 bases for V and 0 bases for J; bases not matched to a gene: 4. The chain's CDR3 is CASSGDSYQETQYF. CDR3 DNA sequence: TGTGCCAGCAGCGGGGACAGTTACCAAGAGACCCAGTACTTC.

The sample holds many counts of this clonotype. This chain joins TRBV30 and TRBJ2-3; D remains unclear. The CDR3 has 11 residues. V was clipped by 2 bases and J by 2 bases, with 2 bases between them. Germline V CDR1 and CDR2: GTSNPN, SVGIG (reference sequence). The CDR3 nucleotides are TGTGCCTGGAGTTTCACAGATACGCAGTATTTT. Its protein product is CAWSFTDTQYF.

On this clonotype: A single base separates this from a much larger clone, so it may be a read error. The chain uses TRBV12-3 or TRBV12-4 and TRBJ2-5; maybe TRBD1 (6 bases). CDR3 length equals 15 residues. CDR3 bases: TGTGCCGGCAGTTTATGGCAGGGGATAGAAGAGACCCAGTACTTC. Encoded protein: CAGSLWQGIEETQYF.

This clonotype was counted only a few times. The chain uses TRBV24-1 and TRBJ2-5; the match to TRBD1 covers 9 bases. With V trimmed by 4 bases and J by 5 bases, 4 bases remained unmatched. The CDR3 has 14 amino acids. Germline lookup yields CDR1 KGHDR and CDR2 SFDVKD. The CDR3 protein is CATSDPDRGETQYF. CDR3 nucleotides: TGTGCCACCAGTGACCCGGACAGGGGTGAGACCCAGTACTTC.

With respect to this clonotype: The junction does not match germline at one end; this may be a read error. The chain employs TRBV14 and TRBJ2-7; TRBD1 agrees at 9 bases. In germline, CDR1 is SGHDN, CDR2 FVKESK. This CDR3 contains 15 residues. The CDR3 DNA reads TGTGCCAGCAGTCGCGGGACAGGGTTTTACTACGAGCACTACTTC. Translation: CASSRGTGFYYEHYF.

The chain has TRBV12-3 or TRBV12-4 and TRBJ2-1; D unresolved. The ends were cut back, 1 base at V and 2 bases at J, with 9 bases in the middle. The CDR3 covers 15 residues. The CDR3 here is CASSLVAGPYNEQFF. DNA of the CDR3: TGTGCCAGCAGTTTAGTCGCAGGCCCCTACAATGAGCAGTTCTTC.

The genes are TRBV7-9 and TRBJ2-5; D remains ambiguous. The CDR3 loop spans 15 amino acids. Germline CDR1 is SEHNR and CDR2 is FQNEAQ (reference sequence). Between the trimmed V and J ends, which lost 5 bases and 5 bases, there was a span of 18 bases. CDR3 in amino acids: CASSPYWGGGETQYF. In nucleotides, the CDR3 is TGTGCCAGCAGCCCCTACTGGGGTGGCGGTGAGACCCAGTACTTC.

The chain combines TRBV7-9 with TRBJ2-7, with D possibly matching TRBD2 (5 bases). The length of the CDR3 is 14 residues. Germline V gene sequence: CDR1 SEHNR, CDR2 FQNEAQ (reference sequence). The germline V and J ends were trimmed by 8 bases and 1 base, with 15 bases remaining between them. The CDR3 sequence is CASGQPGKSYEQYF. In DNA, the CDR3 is TGTGCCAGCGGTCAACCGGGAAAGTCCTACGAGCAGTACTTC.

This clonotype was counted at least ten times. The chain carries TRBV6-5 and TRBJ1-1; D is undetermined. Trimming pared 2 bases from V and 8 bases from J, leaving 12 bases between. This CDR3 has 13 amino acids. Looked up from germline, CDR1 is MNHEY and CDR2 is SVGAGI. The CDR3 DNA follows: TGTGCCAGCAGTTACAGCGAGAGTTTAGAAGCTTTCTTT. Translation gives CASSYSESLEAFF.

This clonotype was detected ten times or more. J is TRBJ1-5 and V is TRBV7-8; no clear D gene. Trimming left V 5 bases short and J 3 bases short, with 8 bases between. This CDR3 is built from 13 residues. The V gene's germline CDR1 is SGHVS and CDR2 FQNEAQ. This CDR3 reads CASSHTYNQPQHF. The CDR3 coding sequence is TGTGCCAGCAGCCACACGTACAATCAGCCCCAGCATTTT.

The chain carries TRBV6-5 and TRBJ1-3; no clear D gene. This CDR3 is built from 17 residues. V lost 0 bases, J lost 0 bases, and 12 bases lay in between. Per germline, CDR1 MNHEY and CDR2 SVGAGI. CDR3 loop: CASSYSNPGISGNTIYF. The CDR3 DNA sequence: TGTGCCAGCAGTTACTCCAATCCGGGGATCTCTGGAAACACCATATATTTT.

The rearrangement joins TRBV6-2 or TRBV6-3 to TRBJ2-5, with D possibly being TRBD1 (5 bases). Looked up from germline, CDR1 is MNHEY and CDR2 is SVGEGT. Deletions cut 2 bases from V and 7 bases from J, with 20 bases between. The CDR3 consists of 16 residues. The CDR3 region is CASSYSGREPQPTQYF. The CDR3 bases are TGTGCCAGCAGTTACAGTGGCAGGGAACCCCAACCGACCCAGTACTTC.

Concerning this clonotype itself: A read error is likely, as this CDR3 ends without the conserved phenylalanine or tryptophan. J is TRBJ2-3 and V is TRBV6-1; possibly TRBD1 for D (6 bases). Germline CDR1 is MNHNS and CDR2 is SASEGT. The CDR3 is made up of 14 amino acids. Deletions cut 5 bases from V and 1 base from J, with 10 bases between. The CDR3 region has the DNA TGTGCCAGCAGTTTTAAGGGGGGCACAGATACGCAGTATTTA. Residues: CASSFKGGTDTQYL.

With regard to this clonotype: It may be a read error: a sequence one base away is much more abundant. CDR3 DNA: TGCGCCAGCAGCCAAGGGGACAGGGGAGTCAATCAGCCCCAGCATTTT. As protein: CASSQGDRGVNQPQHF. The chain recombines TRBV4-1 with TRBJ1-5, with 10 bases matching TRBD1. Looked up from germline, CDR1 is MGHRA and CDR2 is YSYEKL. This CDR3 has 16 amino acids. The J segment lost 3 bases and the V segment lost 1 base, leaving 3 bases of the junction unmatched.